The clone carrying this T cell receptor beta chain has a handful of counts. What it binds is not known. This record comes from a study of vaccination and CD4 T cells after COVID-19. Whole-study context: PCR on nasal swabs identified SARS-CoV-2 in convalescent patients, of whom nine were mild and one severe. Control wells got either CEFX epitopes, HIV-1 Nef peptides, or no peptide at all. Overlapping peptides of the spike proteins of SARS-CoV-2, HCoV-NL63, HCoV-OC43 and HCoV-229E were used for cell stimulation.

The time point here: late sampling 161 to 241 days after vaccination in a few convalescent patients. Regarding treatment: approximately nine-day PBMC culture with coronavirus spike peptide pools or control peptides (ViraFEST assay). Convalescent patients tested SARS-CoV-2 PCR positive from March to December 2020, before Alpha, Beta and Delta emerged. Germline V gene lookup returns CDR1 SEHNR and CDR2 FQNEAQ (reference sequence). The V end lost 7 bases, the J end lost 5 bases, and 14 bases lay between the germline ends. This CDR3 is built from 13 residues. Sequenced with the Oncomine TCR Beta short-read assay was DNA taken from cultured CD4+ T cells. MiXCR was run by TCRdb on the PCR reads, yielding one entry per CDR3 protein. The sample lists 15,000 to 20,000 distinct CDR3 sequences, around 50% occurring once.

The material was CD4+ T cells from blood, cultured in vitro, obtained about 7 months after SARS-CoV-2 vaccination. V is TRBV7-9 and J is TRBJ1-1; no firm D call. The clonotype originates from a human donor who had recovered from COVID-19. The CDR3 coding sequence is TGTGCCAGCAACGTGGAGCGGGGAACTGAAGCTTTCTTT. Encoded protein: CASNVERGTEAFF.